This T cell receptor (beta chain) was captured in a study of T cells in Graves' hyperthyroidism and ophthalmopathy. TCR beta CDR3 regions were amplified from RNA transcripts. Carried out on the TCR CDR3, a first-round RT-PCR used the HTBI primer set. MiXCR, run by TCRdb on the multiplex PCR reads, gives a single entry per CDR3 protein. The sample lists hundreds of thousands of distinct CDR3 sequences; approximately 42% were seen once. Overall study findings and caveats: Through a model of 13 V-J features, ophthalmopathy was separated from stable hyperthyroidism. Ophthalmopathy got predicted by the model a median roughly 6.4 months before its onset. In the blood, most expanded thyroid clonotypes above 0.001 appeared as well.

Germline CDR1 is SGHVS and CDR2 is FNYEAQ. Trimming removed 5 bases from V and 4 bases from J, with 11 bases in between. The CDR3 contains 13 residues. A word on this clonotype: Its specificity is not known.

Patients showing uncontrolled infection, other autoimmune disease, pregnancy or lactation were ineligible. This rearrangement joins TRBV7-6 to TRBJ1-1; D unclear. The specimen was peripheral blood or thyroid tissue (not recorded which). This sequence was found in an adult man with Graves' disease, either hyperthyroidism or ophthalmopathy (not recorded which). The CDR3 sequence is CASSRTVFTEAFF. In DNA, the CDR3 is TGTGCCAGCAGCAGGACGGTTTTCACTGAAGCTTTCTTT. The variable domain in full, completed from reference TRBV7-6 and TRBJ1-1, reads GAGVSQSPRYKVTKRGQDVALRCDPISGHVSLYWYRQALGQGPEFLTYFNYEAQQDKSGLPNDRFSAERPEGSISTLTIQRTEQRDSAMYRCASSRTVFTEAFFGQGTRLTVV.